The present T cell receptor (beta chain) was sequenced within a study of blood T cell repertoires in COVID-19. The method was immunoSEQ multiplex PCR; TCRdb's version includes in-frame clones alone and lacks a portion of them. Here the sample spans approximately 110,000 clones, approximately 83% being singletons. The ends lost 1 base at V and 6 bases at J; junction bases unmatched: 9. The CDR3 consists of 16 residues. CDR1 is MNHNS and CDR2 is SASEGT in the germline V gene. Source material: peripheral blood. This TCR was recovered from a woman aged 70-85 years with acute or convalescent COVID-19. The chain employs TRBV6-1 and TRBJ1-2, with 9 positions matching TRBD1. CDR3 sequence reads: CASSEGVWDRDHGYTF. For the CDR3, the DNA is TGTGCCAGCAGTGAAGGGGTCTGGGACAGGGATCATGGCTACACCTTC.